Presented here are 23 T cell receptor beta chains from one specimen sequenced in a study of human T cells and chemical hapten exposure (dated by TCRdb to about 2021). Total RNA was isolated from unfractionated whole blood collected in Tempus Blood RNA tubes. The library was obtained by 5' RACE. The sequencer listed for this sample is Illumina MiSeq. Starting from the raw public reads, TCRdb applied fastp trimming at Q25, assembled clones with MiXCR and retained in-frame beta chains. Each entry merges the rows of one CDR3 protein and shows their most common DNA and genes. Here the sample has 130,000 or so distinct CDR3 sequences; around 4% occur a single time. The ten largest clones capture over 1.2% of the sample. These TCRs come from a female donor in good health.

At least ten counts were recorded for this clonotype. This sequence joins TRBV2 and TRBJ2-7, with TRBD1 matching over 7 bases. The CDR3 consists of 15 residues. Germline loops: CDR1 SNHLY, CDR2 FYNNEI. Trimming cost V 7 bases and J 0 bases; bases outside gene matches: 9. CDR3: CASNRGTESSYEQYF. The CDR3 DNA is TGTGCCAGCAATCGAGGGACAGAGAGCTCCTACGAGCAGTACTTC.

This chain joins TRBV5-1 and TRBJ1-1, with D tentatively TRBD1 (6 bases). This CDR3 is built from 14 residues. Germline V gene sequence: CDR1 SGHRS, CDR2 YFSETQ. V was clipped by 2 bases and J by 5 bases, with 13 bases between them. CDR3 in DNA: TGCGCCAGCAGCTTTGGGGGGCTTCGGACTGAAGCTTTCTTT. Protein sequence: CASSFGGLRTEAFF.

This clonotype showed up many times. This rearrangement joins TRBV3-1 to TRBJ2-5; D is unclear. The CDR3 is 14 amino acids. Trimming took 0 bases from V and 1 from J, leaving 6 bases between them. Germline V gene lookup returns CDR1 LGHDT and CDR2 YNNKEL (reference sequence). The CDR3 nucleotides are TGTGCCAGCAGCCAAGATTGGGTCCAAGAGACCCAGTACTTC. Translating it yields CASSQDWVQETQYF.

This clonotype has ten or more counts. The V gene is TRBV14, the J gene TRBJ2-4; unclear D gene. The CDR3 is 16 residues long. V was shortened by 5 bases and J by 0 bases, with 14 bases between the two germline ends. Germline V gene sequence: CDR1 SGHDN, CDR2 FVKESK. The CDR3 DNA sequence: TGTGCCAGCAGCTCAGAACCACCACTAGCCAAAAACATTCAGTACTTC. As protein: CASSSEPPLAKNIQYF.

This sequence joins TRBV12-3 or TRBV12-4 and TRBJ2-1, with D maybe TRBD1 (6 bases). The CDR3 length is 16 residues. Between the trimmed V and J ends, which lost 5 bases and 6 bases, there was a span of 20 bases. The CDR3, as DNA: TGTGCCAGCAGTCGTTCCAGGACAGTTAGGGGCAATGAGCAGTTCTTC. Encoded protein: CASSRSRTVRGNEQFF.

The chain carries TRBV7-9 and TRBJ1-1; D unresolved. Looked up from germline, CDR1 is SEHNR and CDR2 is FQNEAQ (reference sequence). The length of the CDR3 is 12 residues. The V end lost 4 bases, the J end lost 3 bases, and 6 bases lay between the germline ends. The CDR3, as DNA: TGTGCCAGCAGCTATTGGTACACTGAAGCTTTCTTT. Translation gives CASSYWYTEAFF.

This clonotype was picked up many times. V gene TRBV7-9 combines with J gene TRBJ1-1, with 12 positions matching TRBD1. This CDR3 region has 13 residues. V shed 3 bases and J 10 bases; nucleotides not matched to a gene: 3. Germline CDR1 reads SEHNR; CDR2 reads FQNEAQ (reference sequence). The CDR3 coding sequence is TGTGCCAGCAGCTTGGGACAGGGGGCGGGAGCTTTCTTT. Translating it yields CASSLGQGAGAFF. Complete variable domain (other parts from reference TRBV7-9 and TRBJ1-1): DTGVSQNPRHKITKRGQNVTFRCDPISEHNRLYWYRQTLGQGPEFLTYFQNEAQLEKSRLLSDRFSAERPKGSFSTLEIQRTEQGDSAMYLCASSLGQGAGAFFGQGTRLTVV.

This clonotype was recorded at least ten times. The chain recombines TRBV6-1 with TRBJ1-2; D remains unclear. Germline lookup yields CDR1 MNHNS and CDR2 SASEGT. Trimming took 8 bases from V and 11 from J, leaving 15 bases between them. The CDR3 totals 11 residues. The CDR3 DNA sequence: TGTGCCAGCGCTCCTGTAAACCGGTACACCTTC. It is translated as CASAPVNRYTF.

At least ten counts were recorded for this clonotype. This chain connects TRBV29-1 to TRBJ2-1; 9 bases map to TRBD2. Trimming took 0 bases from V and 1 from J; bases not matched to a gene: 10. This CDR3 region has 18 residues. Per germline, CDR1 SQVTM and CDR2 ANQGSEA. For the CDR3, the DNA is TGCAGCGTTGAAGAAGGGGAAGCGGGGGGCCGGTCCTACAATGAGCAGTTCTTC. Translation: CSVEEGEAGGRSYNEQFF.

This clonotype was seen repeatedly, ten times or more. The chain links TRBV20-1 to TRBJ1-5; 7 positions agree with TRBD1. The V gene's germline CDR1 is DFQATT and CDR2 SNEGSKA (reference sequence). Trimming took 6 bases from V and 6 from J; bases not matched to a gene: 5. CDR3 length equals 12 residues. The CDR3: CSATTGSQPQHF. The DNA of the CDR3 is TGCAGTGCAACGACAGGGAGTCAGCCCCAGCATTTT.

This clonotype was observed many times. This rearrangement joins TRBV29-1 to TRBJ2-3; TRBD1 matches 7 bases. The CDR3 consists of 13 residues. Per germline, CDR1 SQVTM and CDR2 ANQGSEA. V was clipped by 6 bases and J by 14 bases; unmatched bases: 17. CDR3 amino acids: CSVGVGREGARYF. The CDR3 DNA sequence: TGCAGCGTCGGAGTTGGACGAGAGGGGGCCCGGTATTTT.

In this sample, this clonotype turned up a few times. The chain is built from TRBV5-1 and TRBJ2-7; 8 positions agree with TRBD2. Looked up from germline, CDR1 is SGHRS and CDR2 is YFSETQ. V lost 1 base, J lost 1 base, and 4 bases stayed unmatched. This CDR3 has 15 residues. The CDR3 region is CASSLKRGLSYEQYF. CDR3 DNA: TGCGCCAGCAGCTTGAAGCGGGGGCTTTCCTACGAGCAGTACTTC.

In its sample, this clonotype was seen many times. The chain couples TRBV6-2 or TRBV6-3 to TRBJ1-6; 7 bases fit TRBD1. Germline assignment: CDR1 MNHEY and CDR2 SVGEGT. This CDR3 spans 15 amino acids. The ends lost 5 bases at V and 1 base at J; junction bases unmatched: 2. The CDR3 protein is CASSRQGSYNSPLHF. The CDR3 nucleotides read TGTGCCAGCAGTCGACAGGGATCCTATAATTCACCCCTCCACTTT.

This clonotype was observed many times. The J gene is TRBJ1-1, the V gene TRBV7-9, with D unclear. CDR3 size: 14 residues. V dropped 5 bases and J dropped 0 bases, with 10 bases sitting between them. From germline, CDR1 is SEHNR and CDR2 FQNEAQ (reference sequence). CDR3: CASSRTALNTEAFF. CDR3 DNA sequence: TGTGCCAGCAGCAGGACGGCCTTGAACACTGAAGCTTTCTTT. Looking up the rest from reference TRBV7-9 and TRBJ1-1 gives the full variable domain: DTGVSQNPRHKITKRGQNVTFRCDPISEHNRLYWYRQTLGQGPEFLTYFQNEAQLEKSRLLSDRFSAERPKGSFSTLEIQRTEQGDSAMYLCASSRTALNTEAFFGQGTRLTVV.

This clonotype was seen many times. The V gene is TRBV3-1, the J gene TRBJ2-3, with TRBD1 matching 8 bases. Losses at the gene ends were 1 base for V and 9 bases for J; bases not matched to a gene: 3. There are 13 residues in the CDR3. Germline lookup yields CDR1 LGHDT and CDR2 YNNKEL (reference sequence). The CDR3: CASSQVTGGTQYF. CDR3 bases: TGTGCCAGCAGCCAAGTCACAGGGGGAACGCAGTATTTT.

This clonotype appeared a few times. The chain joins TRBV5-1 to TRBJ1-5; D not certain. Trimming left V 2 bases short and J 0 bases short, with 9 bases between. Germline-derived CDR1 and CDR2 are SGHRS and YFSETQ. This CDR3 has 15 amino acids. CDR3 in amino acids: CASSFSGNSNQPQHF. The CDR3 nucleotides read TGCGCCAGCAGCTTCTCTGGGAATAGCAATCAGCCCCAGCATTTT.

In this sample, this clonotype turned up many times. The CDR3 reads CASSDPSDMQPQHF. The CDR3 nucleotides read TGCGCCAGCAGTGACCCCTCCGACATGCAGCCCCAGCATTTT. The chain carries TRBV10-1 and TRBJ1-5, with D unresolved. This CDR3 contains 14 residues. The V and J ends lost 3 bases and 7 bases respectively, with 13 bases between them. CDR1 is WNHNN, CDR2 SYGVQD, per germline (reference sequence).

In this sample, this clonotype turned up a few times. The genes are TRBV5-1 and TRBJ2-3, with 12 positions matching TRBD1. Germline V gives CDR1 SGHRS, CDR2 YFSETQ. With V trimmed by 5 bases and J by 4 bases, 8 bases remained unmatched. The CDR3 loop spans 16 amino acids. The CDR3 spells CASRRGQGARADTQYF. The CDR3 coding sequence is TGCGCCAGCAGGAGGGGACAGGGGGCACGCGCAGATACGCAGTATTTT. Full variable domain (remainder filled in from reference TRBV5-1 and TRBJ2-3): KAGVTQTPRYLIKTRGQQVTLSCSPISGHRSVSWYQQTPGQGLQFLFEYFSETQRNKGNFPGRFSGRQFSNSRSEMNVSTLELGDSALYLCASRRGQGARADTQYFGPGTRLTVL.

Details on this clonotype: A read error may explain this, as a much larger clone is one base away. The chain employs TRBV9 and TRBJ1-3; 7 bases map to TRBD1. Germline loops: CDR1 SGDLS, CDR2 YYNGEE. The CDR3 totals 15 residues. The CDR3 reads CASSVGQGVGTTIYF. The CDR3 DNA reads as TGTGCCAGCAGCGTAGGTCAGGGGGTTGGAACCACCATATATTTT.

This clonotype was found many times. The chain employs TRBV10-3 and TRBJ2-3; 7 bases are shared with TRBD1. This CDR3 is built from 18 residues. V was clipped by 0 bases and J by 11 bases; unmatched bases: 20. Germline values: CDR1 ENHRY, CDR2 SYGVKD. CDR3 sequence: CAISESNSGDSPRRMQYF. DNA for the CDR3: TGTGCCATCAGTGAGTCGAATTCCGGGGACAGCCCCAGGAGGATGCAGTATTTT.

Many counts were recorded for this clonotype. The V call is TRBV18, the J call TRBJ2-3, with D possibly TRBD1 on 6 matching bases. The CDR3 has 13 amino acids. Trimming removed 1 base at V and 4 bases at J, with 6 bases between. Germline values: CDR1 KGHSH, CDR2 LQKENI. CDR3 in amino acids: CASSPQGADTQYF. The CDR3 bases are TGTGCCAGCTCACCACAGGGGGCAGATACGCAGTATTTT.

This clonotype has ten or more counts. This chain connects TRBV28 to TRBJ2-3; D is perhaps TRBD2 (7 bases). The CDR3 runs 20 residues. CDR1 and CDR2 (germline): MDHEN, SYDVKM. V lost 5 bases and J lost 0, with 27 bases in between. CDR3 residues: CASSTKGWFGGRSSTDTQYF. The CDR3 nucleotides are TGTGCCAGCAGTACAAAGGGGTGGTTCGGGGGGCGATCGAGCACAGATACGCAGTATTTT. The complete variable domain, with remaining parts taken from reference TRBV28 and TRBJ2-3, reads DVKVTQSSRYLVKRTGEKVFLECVQDMDHENMFWYRQDPGLGLRLIYFSYDVKMKEKGDIPEGYSVSREKKERFSLILESASTNQTSMYLCASSTKGWFGGRSSTDTQYFGPGTRLTVL.

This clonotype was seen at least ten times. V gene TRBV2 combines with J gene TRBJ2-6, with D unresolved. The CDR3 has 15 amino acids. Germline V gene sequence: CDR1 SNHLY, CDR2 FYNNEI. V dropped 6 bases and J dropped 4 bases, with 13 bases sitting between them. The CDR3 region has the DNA TGTGCCAGCAGCTTAGGACCGGTCGGGGCCAACGTCCTGACTTTC. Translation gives CASSLGPVGANVLTF. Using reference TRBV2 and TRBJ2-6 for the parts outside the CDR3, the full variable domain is EPEVTQTPSHQVTQMGQEVILRCVPISNHLYFYWYRQILGQKVEFLVSFYNNEISEKSEIFDDQFSVERPDGSNFTLKIRSTKLEDSAMYFCASSLGPVGANVLTFGAGSRLTVL.